Detailed here is one T cell receptor (beta chain). Its cognate antigen is unknown. Only in-frame clones appear in the TCRdb table, and some are missing; sequencing was by immunoSEQ multiplex PCR. This sample has 300,000 to 400,000 clones, with approximately 81% found just once. The sample originates from a study of Ad26.COV2.S vaccination and SARS-CoV-2 variants. Study overall: Ad26.COV2.S shots went into the muscle once or twice, 56 days apart. Study-level results: Whether participants received vaccine or placebo, their non-spike TCR breadth was similar. Reports say spike-specific CD8+ and CD4+ T cell responses covered substantial breadth after vaccination.

Treatment given: about 20 received Ad26.COV2.S at low or high dose, single or two shots; 5 received placebo; per-sample allocation not given. Samples were taken on day 63 after the first vaccine or placebo injection. Germline CDR1 reads MNHNS; CDR2 reads SASEGT. The germline V and J ends were trimmed by 2 bases and 8 bases, with 15 bases remaining between them. CDR3 length equals 14 residues. The V and J genes are TRBV6-1 and TRBJ1-2, with no clear D. The specimen was peripheral blood, collected in a trial of Ad26.COV2.S vaccine versus placebo. This receptor was taken from a person between 18 and 59 years old who received the Ad26.COV2.S COVID-19 vaccine or a placebo. CDR3: CASSETVNFVGYTF. CDR3 bases: TGTGCCAGCAGTGAAACCGTTAACTTTGTAGGCTACACCTTC.